What follows are 3 T cell receptor beta chains derived from one specimen sequenced in a study of OX40 agonist ivuxolimab in advanced cancers. Profiling relied on immunoSEQ multiplex PCR, and the TCRdb table lists in-frame clones only, not all of them. Counted here are around 20,000 clones, just under 75% occurring once; the ten biggest clones make up roughly 24%. The sample in question was CD4+ or CD8+ T cells sorted from blood, obtained in a trial of the OX40 agonist ivuxolimab. The origin of the receptors is an adult with an advanced solid tumor such as melanoma, head and neck, liver or kidney cancer.

By proportion, this clone is medium-sized (0.01 to 0.1%). This chain connects TRBV7-3 to TRBJ2-7, with D maybe TRBD1 (6 bases). This CDR3 spans 15 amino acids. Germline lookup yields CDR1 SGHTA and CDR2 FQGTGA. Trimming pared 4 bases from V and 0 bases from J, leaving 13 bases between. The CDR3 here is CASSYRTVSSYEQYF. The CDR3, as DNA: TGTGCCAGCAGCTACAGGACAGTTAGCTCCTACGAGCAGTACTTC.

The chain is built from TRBV10-3 and TRBJ2-3; 10 bases are shared with TRBD2. Germline assignment: CDR1 ENHRY and CDR2 SYGVKD. The CDR3 contains 15 residues. The junction had 12 bases not matched to a gene; V was cut back by 10 bases and J by 5 bases. The CDR3 loop is CATRLRLAGEDTQYF. The CDR3 DNA is TGTGCCACCCGGCTTCGGCTAGCGGGGGAAGATACGCAGTATTTT.

CDR3 protein: CASSATSGRATRQNEQFF. For the CDR3, the DNA is TGTGCCAGCAGCGCCACTAGCGGGAGGGCCACCAGGCAGAATGAGCAGTTCTTC. The V gene is TRBV7-9, the J gene TRBJ2-1, with TRBD2 matching over 13 bases. Trimming removed 5 bases from V and 7 bases from J; junction bases left unmatched: 14. The CDR3 covers 18 residues. Germline V CDR1 and CDR2: SEHNR, FQNEAQ (reference sequence).